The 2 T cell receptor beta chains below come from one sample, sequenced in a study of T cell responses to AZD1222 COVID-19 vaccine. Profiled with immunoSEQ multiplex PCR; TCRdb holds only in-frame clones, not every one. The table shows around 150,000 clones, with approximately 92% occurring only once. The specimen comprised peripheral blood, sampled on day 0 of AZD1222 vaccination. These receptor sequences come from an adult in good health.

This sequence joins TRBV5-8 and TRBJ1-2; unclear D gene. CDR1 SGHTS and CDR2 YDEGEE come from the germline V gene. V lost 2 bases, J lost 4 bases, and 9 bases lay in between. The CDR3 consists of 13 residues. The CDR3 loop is CASSFGQLYGYTF. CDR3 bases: TGTGCCAGCAGCTTCGGGCAACTCTATGGCTACACCTTC. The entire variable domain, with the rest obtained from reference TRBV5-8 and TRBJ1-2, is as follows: EAGVTQSPTHLIKTRGQQATLRCSPISGHTSVYWYQQALGLGLQFLLWYDEGEERNRGNFPPRFSGRQFPNYSSELNVNALELEDSALYLCASSFGQLYGYTFGSGTRLTVV.

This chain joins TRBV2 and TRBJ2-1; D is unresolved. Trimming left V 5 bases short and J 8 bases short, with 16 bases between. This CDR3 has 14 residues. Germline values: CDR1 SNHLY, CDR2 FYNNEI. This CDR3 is CASSLRSPPDEQFF. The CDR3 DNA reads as TGTGCCAGCAGTCTTCGATCCCCCCCGGATGAGCAGTTCTTC. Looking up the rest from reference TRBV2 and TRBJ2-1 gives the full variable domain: EPEVTQTPSHQVTQMGQEVILRCVPISNHLYFYWYRQILGQKVEFLVSFYNNEISEKSEIFDDQFSVERPDGSNFTLKIRSTKLEDSAMYFCASSLRSPPDEQFFGPGTRLTVL.